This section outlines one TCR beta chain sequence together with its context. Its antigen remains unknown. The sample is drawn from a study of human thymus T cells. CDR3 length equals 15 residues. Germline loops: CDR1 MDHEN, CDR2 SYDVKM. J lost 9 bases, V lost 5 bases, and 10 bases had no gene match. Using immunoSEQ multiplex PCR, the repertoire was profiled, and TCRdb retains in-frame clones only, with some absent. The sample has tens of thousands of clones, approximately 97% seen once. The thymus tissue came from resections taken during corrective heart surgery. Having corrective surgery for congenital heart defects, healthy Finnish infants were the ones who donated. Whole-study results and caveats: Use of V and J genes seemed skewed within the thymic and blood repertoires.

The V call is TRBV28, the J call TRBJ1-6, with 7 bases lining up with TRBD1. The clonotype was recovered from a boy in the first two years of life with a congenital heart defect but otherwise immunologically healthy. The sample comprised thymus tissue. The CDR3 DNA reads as TGTGCCAGCAGTGACACAGGGGTCCCGCGTTCACCCCTCCACTTT. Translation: CASSDTGVPRSPLHF.